Listed below are T cell receptor beta chains from one sample, sequenced in a study of cytotoxic CD8 clonotypes in ibrutinib-treated CLL. Generated by immunoSEQ multiplex PCR, the TCRdb table keeps only in-frame clones and is missing some. The data contain about 72,000 clones, more than 60% of them singletons. Sequencing used PBMCs, obtained after 12 months of ibrutinib treatment. These receptors originate from a human donor with chronic lymphocytic leukemia. The CDR3 runs from the conserved cysteine through the conserved F or W. D genes are given only for firm matches. Clone size appears in some rows only: once, few, many, or a class for an expanded clone.

j_call | d_call | v_call | clone_size | cdr3_aa | cdr3_nt
TRBJ2-5 | TRBD2 | TRBV5-1 | . | CASSRRLAGAGETQYF | TGCGCCAGCAGCAGGAGACTAGCGGGGGCGGGAGAGACCCAGTACTTC
TRBJ1-2 | . | TRBV5-6 | . | CASSLIDRYYGYTF | TGTGCCAGCAGCTTAATCGACCGATACTATGGCTACACCTTC
TRBJ2-5 | TRBD2 | TRBV12-5 | . | CASAPAGGRETQYF | TGTGCTAGTGCCCCTGCGGGGGGGAGGGAGACCCAGTACTTC
TRBJ2-7 | . | TRBV4-3 | . | CASSQDRGGPAYEQYF | TGCGCCAGCAGCCAAGATAGGGGGGGTCCCGCCTACGAGCAGTACTTC
TRBJ2-7 | TRBD2 | TRBV29-1 | . | CSVDRGGYEQYF | TGCAGCGTTGATCGGGGGGGCTACGAGCAGTACTTC
TRBJ1-6 | TRBD1 | TRBV9 | few | CASSVGQGEPLIPPSLHF | TGTGCCAGCAGCGTAGGACAGGGGGAGCCCCTCATCCCCCCCAGCCTCCACTTT
TRBJ1-3 | . | TRBV18 | . | CASSTQGKGNTIYF | TGTGCCAGCTCAACCCAGGGCAAGGGAAACACCATATATTTT
TRBJ1-4 | TRBD1 | TRBV27 | . | CASSAGQGRGNEKLFF | TGTGCCAGCAGTGCAGGACAGGGTCGGGGTAATGAAAAACTGTTTTTT
TRBJ1-1 | . | TRBV7-9 | few | CASSSVNRVPTEAFF | TGTGCCAGCAGCTCCGTTAACAGGGTACCCACTGAAGCTTTCTTT
TRBJ2-1 | TRBD1 | TRBV5-1 | . | CASSLAGGAYNEQFF | TGCGCCAGCAGCTTGGCAGGGGGCGCTTACAATGAGCAGTTCTTC
TRBJ1-2 | . | TRBV5-4 | . | CASSWGTLGTNYGYTF | TGTGCCAGCAGCTGGGGGACGTTAGGCACTAACTATGGCTACACCTTC
TRBJ2-7 | . | TRBV27 | few | CASSPRHRAYEQYF | TGTGCCAGCAGTCCCCGGCACAGGGCCTACGAGCAGTACTTC
TRBJ1-1 | . | TRBV5-1 | . | CASSLEGQGEAFF | TGCGCCAGCAGCTTGGAGGGGCAGGGTGAAGCTTTCTTT
TRBJ1-3 | TRBD1 | TRBV5-6 | . | CASSSTTGISGNTIYF | TGTGCCAGCAGCTCCACGACAGGGATCTCTGGAAACACCATATATTTT
TRBJ2-5 | TRBD1 | TRBV25-1 | . | CASGWDRSGTQYF | TGTGCCAGCGGATGGGACAGGTCGGGGACCCAGTACTTC
TRBJ2-7 | . | TRBV27 | few | CASSFQGTYEQYF | TGTGCCAGCAGTTTCCAGGGAACCTACGAGCAGTACTTC
TRBJ1-2 | . | TRBV29-1 | few | CSVTSAADGYTF | TGCAGCGTTACTTCTGCCGCCGATGGCTACACCTTC
TRBJ1-6 | . | TRBV10-1 | . | CASSEGGSWNSPLHF | TGCGCCAGCAGTGAGGGTGGCAGTTGGAATTCACCCCTCCACTTT